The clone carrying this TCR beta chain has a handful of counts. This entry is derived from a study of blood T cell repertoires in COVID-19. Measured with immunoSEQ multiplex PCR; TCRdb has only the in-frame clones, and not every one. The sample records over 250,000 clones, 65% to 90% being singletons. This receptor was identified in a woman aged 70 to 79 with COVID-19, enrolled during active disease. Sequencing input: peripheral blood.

The CDR3 is CASTRTGNQPQHF. The CDR3 nucleotides are TGTGCCAGCACTCGTACAGGCAATCAGCCCCAGCATTTT. This chain connects TRBV2 to TRBJ1-5, with unresolved D. CDR1 and CDR2 from the germline V gene are SNHLY and FYNNEI. The CDR3 has 13 residues. V gave up 7 bases and J gave up 2 bases, with 9 bases separating them.